This T cell receptor beta chain was recovered during a study of regulatory T cells in long-lasting Graves disease. Study-wide background: Antithyroid drug intake by newly diagnosed Graves' patients had lasted under 3 months.

Noted time point: newly diagnosed GD, antithyroid drugs for less than 3 months. Construction of the TCR library relied on RNA isolated from PBMCs. In germline, CDR1 is DFQATT, CDR2 SNEGSKA (reference sequence). The CDR3 is made up of 16 amino acids. The V gene end was trimmed by 0 bases and the J gene end by 4 bases; junction bases not matched to a gene: 8. Arm-PCR of CDR3 regions and iRepertoire HTBI primers were the basis on which TCR beta libraries were built. TCRdb reanalysed the multiplex PCR reads using MiXCR and keeps one entry per CDR3 protein. Of 390,000 or so distinct CDR3 sequences in the sample, 10% to 15% were seen once. The sample was also linked to a second study, of T cells in Graves' hyperthyroidism and ophthalmopathy.

This TCR was sampled from a woman under 30 with Graves disease. The sample here was peripheral blood mononuclear cells (PBMCs), taken at new diagnosis, from a patient treated with antithyroid drugs. J is TRBJ2-4 and V is TRBV20-1, with 8 bases matching TRBD2. CDR3 loop: CSARDYQAGVKNIQYF. CDR3 nucleotides: TGCAGTGCTAGAGATTATCAAGCGGGGGTAAAAAACATTCAGTACTTC.